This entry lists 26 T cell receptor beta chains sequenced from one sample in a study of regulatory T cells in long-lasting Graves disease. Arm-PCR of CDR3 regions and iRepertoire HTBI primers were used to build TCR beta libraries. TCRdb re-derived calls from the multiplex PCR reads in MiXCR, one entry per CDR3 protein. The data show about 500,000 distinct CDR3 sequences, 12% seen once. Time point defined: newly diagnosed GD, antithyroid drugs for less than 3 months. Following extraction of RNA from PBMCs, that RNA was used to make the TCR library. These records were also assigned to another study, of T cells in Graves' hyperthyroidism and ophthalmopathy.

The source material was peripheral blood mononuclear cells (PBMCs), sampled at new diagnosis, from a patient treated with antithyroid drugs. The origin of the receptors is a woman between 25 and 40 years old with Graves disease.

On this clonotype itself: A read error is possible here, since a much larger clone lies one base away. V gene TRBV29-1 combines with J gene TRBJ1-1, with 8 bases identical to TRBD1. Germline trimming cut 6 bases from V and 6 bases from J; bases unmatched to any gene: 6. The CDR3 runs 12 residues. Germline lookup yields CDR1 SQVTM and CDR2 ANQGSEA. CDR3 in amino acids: CSVRQGPAEAFF. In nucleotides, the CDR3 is TGCAGCGTAAGACAGGGGCCCGCTGAAGCTTTCTTT.

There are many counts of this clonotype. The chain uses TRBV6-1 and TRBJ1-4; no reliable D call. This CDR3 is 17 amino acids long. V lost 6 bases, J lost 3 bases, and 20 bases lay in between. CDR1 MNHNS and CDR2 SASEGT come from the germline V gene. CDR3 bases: TGTGCCAGCAGCCCAATGACCCCGGGATCATCTAATGAAAAACTGTTTTTT. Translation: CASSPMTPGSSNEKLFF.

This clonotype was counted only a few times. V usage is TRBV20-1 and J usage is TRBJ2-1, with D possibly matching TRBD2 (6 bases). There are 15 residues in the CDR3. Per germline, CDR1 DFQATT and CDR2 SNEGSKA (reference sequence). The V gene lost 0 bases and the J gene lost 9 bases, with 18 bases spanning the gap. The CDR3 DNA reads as TGCAGTGCTAGAGAAACGGCTAGCGATAGGGGTGAGCAGTTCTTC. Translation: CSARETASDRGEQFF.

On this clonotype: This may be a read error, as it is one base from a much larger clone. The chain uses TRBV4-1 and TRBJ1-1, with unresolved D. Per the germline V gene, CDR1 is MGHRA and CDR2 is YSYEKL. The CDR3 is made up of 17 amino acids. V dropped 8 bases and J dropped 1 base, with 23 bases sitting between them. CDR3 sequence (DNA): TGCGCCAGCGGCCCCCCCCCAGGCCTTAATGCGAACACTGAAGCTTTCTTT. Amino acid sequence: CASGPPPGLNANTEAFF.

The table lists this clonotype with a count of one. This chain's CDR3 is CASSDDRGRGYNSPLHF. CDR3 bases: TGTGCCAGCAGTGATGACAGGGGGCGGGGATATAATTCACCCCTCCACTTT. The rearrangement joins TRBV2 to TRBJ1-6; 10 bases map to TRBD1. The V and J ends lost 3 bases and 4 bases, in that order; junction bases with no gene match: 6. Germline V gives CDR1 SNHLY, CDR2 FYNNEI. The CDR3 consists of 17 residues.

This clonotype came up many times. For the CDR3, the DNA is TGTGCCAGCAGCTCCGGTTGGATCGAGCAGTACTTC. This encodes CASSSGWIEQYF. V usage is TRBV11-2 and J usage is TRBJ2-3; D not certain. The end of the DNA fits TRBJ2-7 better, so the J call may be wrong. Germline assignment: CDR1 SGHAT and CDR2 FQNNGV. The CDR3 runs 12 residues.

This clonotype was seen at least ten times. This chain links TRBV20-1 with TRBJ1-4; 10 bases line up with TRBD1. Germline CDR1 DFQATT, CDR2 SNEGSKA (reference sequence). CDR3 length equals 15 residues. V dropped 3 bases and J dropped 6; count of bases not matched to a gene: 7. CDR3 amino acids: CSAREAGTGDEKLFF. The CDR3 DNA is TGCAGTGCTAGGGAGGCCGGGACAGGGGATGAAAAACTGTTTTTT.

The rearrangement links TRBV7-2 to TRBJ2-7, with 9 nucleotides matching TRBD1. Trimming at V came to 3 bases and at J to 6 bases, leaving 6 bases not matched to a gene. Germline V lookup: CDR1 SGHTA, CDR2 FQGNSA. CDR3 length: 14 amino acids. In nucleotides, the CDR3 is TGTGCCAGCAGCTTCGACAGGGGGTCAGTCGAGCAGTACTTC. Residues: CASSFDRGSVEQYF.

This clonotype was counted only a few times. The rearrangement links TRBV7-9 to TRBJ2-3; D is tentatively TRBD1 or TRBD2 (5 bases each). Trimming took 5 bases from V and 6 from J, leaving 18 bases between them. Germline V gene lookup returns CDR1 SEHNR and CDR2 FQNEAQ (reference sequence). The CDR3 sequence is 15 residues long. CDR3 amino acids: CASSPGPQAEDTQYF. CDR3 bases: TGTGCCAGCAGCCCGGGACCCCAGGCGGAGGATACGCAGTATTTT.

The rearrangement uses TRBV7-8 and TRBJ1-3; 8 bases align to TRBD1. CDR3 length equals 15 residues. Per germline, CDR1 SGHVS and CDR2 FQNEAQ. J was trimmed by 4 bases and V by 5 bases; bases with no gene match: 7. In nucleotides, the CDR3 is TGTGCCAGCAGCACCTACAGGGGGTCAGGAAACACCATATATTTT. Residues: CASSTYRGSGNTIYF. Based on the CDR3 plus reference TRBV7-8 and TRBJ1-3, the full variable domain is GAGVSQSPRYKVAKRGQDVALRCDPISGHVSLFWYQQALGQGPEFLTYFQNEAQLDKSGLPSDRFFAERPEGSVSTLKIQRTQQEDSAVYLCASSTYRGSGNTIYFGEGSWLTVV.

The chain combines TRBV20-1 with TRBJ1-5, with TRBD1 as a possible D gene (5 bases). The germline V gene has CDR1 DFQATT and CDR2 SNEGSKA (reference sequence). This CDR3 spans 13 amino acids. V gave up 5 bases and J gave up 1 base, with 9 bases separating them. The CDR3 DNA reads TGCAGTGCTGAGGGGTCCAGCAATCAGCCCCAGCATTTT. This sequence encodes CSAEGSSNQPQHF.

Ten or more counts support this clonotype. The CDR3 region is CASSILTGGDTQYF. In nucleotides, the CDR3 is TGTGCCAGTAGTATCCTGACAGGAGGAGATACGCAGTATTTT. V gene TRBV19 combines with J gene TRBJ2-3; the D gene is possibly TRBD1 (6 bases). Germline V lookup: CDR1 LNHDA, CDR2 SQIVND (reference sequence). This CDR3 is built from 14 residues. Trimming cost V 3 bases and J 5 bases, with 12 bases left between them.

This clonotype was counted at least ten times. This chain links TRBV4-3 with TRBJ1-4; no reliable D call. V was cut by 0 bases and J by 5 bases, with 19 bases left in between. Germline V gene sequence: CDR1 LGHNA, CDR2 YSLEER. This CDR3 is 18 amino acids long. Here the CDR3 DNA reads TGCGCCAGCAGCCAAGATGGCGTGACGATGTTAAAAAATGAAAAACTGTTTTTT. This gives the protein CASSQDGVTMLKNEKLFF.

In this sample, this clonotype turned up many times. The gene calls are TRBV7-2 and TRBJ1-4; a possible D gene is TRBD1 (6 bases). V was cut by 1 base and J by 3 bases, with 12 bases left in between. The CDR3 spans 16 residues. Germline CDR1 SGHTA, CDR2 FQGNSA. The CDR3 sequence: CASSLVWGAANEKLFF. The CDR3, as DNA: TGTGCCAGCAGCTTAGTGTGGGGGGCTGCTAATGAAAAACTGTTTTTT.

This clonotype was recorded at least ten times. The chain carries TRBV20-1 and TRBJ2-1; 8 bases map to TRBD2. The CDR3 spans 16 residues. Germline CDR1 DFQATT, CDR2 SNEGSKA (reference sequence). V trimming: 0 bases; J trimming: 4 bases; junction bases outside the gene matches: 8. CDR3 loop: CSARDTSGVLYNEQFF. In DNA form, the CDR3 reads TGCAGTGCTAGAGATACTAGCGGAGTCCTATACAATGAGCAGTTCTTC.

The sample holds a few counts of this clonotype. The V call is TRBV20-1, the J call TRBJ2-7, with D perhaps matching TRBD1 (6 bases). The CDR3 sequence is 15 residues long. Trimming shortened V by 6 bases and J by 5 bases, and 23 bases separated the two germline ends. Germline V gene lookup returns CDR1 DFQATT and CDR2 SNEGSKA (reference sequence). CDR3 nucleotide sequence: TGCAGTGCCGTACAACCCGAACAGGGAAGCAACGAGCAGTACTTC. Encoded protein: CSAVQPEQGSNEQYF.

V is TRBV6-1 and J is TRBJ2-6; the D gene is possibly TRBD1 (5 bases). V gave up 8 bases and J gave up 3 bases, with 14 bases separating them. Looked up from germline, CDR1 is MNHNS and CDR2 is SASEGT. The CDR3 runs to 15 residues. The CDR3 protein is CASLAQGFGANVLTF. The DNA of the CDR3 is TGTGCCAGCCTTGCTCAGGGATTTGGGGCCAACGTCCTGACTTTC.

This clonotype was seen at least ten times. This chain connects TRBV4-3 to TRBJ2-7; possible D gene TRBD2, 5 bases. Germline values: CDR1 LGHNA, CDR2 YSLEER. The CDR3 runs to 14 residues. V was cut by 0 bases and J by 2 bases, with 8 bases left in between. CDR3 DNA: TGCGCCAGCAGCCAAGATAGGCGGGCCTACGAGCAGTACTTC. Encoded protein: CASSQDRRAYEQYF.

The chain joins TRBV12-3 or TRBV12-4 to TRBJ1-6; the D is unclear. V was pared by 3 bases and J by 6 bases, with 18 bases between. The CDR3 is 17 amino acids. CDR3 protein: CASSFRPWTSVNSPLHF. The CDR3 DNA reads TGTGCCAGCAGTTTCCGGCCCTGGACGTCTGTTAATTCACCCCTCCACTTT.

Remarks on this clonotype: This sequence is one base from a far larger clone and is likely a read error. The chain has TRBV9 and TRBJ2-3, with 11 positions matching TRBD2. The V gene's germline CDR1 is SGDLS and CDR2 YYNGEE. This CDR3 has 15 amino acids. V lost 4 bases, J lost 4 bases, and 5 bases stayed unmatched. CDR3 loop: CASSISGRGSDTQYF. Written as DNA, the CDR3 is TGTGCCAGCAGCATTAGCGGGAGGGGGTCAGATACGCAGTATTTT.

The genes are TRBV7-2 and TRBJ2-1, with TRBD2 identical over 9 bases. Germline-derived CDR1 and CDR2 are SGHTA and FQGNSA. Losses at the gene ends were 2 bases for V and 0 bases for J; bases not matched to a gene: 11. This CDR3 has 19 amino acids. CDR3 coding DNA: TGTGCCAGCAGCTTATACCTAGCGGGGTTTTTTAGCTCCTACAATGAGCAGTTCTTC. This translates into CASSLYLAGFFSSYNEQFF.

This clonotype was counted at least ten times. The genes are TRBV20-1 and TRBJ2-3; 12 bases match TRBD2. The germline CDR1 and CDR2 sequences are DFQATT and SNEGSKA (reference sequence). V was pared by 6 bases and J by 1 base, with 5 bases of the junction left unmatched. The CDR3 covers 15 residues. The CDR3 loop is CSAPGLAGRTDTQYF. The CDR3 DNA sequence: TGCAGTGCCCCTGGACTAGCGGGACGCACAGATACGCAGTATTTT.

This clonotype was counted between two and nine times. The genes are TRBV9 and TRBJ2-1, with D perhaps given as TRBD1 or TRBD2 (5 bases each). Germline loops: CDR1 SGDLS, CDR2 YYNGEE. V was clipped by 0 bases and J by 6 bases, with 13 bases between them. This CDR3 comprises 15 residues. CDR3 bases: TGTGCCAGCAGCGTAGTCTGGGGGTCTCGCAATGAGCAGTTCTTC. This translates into CASSVVWGSRNEQFF.

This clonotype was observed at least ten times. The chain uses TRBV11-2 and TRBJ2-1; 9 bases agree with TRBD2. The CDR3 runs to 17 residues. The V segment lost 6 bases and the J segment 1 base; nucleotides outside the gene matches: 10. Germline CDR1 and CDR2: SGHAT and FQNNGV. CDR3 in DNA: TGTGCCAGCAGACCACTTAATAGCGGGAGATCCTACAATGAGCAGTTCTTC. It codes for CASRPLNSGRSYNEQFF.

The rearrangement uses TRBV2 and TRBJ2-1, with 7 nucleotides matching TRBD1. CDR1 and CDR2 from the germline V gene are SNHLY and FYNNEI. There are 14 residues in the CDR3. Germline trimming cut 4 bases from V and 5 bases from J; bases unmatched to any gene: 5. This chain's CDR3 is CASSGQGVNNEQFF. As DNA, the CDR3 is TGTGCCAGCAGTGGACAGGGCGTAAACAATGAGCAGTTCTTC.

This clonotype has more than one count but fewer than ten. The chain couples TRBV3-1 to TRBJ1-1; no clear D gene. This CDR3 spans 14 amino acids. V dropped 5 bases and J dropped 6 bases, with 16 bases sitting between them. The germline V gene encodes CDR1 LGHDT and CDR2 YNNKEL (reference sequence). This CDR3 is CASSYGLQSAEAFF. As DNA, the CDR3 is TGTGCCAGCAGCTATGGACTCCAGAGCGCTGAAGCTTTCTTT.